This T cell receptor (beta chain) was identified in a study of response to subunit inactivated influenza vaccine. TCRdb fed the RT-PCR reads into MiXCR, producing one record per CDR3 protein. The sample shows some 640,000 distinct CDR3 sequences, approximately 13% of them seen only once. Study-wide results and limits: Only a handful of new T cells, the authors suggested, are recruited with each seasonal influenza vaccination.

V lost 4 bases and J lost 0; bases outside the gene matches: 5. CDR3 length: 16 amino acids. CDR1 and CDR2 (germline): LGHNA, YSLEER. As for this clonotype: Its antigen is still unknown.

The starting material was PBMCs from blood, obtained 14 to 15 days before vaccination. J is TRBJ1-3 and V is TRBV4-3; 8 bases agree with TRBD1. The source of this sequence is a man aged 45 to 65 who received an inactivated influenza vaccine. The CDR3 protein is CASSLQTGGSGNTIYF. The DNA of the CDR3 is TGCGCCAGCAGCCTTCAAACAGGGGGCTCTGGAAACACCATATATTTT.